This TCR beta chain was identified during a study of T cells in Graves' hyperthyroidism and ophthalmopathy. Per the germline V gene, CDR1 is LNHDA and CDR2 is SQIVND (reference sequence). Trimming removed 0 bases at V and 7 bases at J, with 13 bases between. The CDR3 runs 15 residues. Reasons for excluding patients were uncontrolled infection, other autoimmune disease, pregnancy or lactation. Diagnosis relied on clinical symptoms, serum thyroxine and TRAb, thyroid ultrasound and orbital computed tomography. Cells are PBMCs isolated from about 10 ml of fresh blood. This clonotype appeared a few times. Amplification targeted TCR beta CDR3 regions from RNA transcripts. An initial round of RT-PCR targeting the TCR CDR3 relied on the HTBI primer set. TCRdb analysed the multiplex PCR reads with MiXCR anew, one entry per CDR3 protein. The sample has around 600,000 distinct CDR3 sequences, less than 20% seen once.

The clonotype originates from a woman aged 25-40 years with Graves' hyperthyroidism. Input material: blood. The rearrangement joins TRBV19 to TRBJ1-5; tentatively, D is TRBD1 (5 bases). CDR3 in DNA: TGTGCCAGTAGTATAGACTATTGGGGGTTGCAGCCCCAGCATTTT. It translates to CASSIDYWGLQPQHF.